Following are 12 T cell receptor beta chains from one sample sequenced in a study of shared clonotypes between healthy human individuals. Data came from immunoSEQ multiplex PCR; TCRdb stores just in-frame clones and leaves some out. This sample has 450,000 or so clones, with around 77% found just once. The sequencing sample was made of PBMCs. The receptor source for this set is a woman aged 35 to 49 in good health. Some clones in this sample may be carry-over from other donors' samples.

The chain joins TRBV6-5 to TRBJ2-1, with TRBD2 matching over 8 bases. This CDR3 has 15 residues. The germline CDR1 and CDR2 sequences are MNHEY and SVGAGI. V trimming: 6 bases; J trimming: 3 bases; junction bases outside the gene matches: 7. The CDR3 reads CASRPGLEGYNEQFF. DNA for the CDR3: TGTGCCAGCAGGCCGGGACTAGAGGGCTACAATGAGCAGTTCTTC.

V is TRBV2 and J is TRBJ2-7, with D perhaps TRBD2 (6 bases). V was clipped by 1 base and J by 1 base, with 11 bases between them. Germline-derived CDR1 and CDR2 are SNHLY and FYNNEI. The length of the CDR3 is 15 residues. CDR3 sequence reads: CASSEGRGASYEQYF. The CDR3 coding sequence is TGTGCCAGCAGTGAAGGGCGGGGCGCTTCCTACGAGCAGTACTTC. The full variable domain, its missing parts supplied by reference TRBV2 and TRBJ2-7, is EPEVTQTPSHQVTQMGQEVILRCVPISNHLYFYWYRQILGQKVEFLVSFYNNEISEKSEIFDDQFSVERPDGSNFTLKIRSTKLEDSAMYFCASSEGRGASYEQYFGPGTRLTVT.

Here the CDR3 DNA reads TGCGCCAGCAGCTCGGGACTAGCGGGAGCGGCCTACAATGAGCAGTTCTTC. Encoded protein: CASSSGLAGAAYNEQFF. This rearrangement joins TRBV5-1 to TRBJ2-1; 14 bases line up with TRBD2. In germline, CDR1 is SGHRS, CDR2 YFSETQ. The CDR3 is 17 amino acids. Trimming removed 3 bases from V and 2 bases from J; junction bases left unmatched: 4.

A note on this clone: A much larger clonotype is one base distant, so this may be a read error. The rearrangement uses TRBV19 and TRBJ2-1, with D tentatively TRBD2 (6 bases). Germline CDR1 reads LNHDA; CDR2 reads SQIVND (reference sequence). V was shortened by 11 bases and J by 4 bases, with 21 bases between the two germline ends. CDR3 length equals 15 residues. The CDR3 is CASQITGGAYNEQFF. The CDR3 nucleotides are TGTGCCTCCCAAATAACCGGGGGAGCGTACAATGAGCAGTTCTTC.

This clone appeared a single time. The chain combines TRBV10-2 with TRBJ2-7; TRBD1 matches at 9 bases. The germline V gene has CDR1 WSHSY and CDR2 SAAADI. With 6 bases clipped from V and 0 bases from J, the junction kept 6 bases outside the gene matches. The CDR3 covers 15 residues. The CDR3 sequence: CASSPAGQGSYEQYF. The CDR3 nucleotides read TGCGCCAGCAGCCCCGCGGGACAGGGCTCCTACGAGCAGTACTTC.

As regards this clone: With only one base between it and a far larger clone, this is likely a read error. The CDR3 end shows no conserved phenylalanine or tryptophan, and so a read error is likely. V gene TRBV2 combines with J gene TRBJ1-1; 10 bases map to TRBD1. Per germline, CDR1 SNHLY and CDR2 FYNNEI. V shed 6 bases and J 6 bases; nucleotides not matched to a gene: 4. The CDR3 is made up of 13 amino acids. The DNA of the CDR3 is TGTGCCAGCAGAAGACAGGGGGCGCCTGAAGCTTTCCTT. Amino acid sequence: CASRRQGAPEAFL.

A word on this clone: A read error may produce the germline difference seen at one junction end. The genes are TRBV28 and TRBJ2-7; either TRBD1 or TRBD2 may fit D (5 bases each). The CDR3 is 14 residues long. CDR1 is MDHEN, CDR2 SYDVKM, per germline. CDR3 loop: CASSFWDGRILLNF. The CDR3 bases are TGTGCCAGCAGTTTCTGGGACGGTAGGATCCTACTTAACTTC. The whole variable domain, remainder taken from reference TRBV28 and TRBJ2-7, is DVKVTQSSRYLVKRTGEKVFLECVQDMDHENMFWYRQDPGLGLRLIYFSYDVKMKEKGDIPEGYSVSREKKERFSLILESASTNQTSMYLCASSFWDGRILLNFGPGTRLTVT.

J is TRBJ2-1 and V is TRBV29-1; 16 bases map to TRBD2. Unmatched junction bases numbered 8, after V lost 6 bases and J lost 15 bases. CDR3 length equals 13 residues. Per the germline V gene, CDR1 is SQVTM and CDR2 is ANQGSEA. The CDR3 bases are TGCAGCGTAACCGGGACTAGCGGGAGGGCCGGGTTCTTC. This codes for CSVTGTSGRAGFF.

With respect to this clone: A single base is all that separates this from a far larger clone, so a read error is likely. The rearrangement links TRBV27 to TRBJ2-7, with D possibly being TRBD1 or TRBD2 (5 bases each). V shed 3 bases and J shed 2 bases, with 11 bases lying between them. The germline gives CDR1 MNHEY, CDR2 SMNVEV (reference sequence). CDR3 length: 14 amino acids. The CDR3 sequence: CASSFQGVAYEQYF. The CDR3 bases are TGTGCCAGCAGTTTCCAGGGAGTGGCCTACGAGCAGTACTTC.

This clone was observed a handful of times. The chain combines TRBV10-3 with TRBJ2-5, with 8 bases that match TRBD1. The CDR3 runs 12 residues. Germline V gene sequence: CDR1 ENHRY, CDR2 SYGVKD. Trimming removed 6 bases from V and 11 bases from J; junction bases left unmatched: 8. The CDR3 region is CAISQGAGEQYF. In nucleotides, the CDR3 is TGTGCCATCAGCCAGGGGGCGGGTGAGCAGTACTTC.

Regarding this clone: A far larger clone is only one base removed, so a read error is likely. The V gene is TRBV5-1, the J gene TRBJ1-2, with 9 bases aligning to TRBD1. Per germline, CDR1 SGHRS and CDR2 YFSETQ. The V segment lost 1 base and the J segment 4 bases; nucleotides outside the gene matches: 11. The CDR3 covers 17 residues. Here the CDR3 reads CASSLSPGQGTSYGYTF. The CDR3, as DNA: TGCGCCAGCAGCTTGAGCCCGGGACAGGGTACGAGCTATGGCTACACCTTC.

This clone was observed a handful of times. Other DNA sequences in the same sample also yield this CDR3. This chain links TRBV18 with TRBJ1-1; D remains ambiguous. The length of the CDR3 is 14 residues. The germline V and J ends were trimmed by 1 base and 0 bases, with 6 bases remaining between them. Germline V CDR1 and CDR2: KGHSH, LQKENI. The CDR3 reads CASSPRDVNTEAFF. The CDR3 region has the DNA TGTGCCAGCTCACCACGGGATGTGAACACTGAAGCTTTCTTT. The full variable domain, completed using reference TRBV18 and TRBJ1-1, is NAGVMQNPRHLVRRRGQEARLRCSPMKGHSHVYWYRQLPEEGLKFMVYLQKENIIDESGMPKERFSAEFPKEGPSILRIQQVVRGDSAAYFCASSPRDVNTEAFFGQGTRLTVV.